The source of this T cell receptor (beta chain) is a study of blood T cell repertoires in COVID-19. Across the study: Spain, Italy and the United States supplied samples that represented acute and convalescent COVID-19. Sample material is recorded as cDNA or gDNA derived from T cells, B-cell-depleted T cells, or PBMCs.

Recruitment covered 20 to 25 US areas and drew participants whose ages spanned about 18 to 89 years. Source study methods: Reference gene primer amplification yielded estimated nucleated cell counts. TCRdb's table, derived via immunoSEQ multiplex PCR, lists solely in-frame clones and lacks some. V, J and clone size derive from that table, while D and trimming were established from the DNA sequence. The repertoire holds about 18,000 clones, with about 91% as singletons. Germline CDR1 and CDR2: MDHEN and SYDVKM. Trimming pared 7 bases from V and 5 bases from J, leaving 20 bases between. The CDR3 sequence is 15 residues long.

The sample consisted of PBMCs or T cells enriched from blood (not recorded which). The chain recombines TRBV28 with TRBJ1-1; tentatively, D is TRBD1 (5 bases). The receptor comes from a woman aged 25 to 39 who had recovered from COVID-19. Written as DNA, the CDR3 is TGTGCCAGCACCCTATCCGGGGGATTGGGTACTGAAGCTTTCTTT. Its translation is CASTLSGGLGTEAFF.